This record looks at one T cell receptor beta chain sequence and its context. Its cognate antigen is unknown. Everyone who donated was a Caucasian adult who lived in Nashville, Tennessee. The data originate from a study of shared clonotypes between healthy human individuals. Study-level results: Memory subsets generally showed lower estimated richness than naive subsets.

Authors' data handling: Sequence data from immunoSEQ were junction-only and lacked quality scores; consequently, filtering differed. Repertoires were generated with immunoSEQ multiplex PCR, while TCRdb's copy carries only in-frame clones and drops some. V, J and clone size are those of that table, while D and trimming were read from the DNA. Here the sample spans more than 1.2 million clones, less than 99% being singletons. This receptor was obtained from a man aged 25-45 years in good health. Sequenced material: naive CD4+ T cells sorted from blood. Subset indicated: CD45RA+ positively selected.

In DNA form, the CDR3 reads TGCGCCAGCAGCTTGGTTTCGGGGAACTACAATGAGCAGTTCTTC. It specifies CASSLVSGNYNEQFF. This chain links TRBV5-1 with TRBJ2-1; weak D call: TRBD2 (5 bases). CDR1 and CDR2 (germline): SGHRS, YFSETQ. CDR3 length: 15 amino acids. V lost 0 bases and J lost 3, with 10 bases in between.